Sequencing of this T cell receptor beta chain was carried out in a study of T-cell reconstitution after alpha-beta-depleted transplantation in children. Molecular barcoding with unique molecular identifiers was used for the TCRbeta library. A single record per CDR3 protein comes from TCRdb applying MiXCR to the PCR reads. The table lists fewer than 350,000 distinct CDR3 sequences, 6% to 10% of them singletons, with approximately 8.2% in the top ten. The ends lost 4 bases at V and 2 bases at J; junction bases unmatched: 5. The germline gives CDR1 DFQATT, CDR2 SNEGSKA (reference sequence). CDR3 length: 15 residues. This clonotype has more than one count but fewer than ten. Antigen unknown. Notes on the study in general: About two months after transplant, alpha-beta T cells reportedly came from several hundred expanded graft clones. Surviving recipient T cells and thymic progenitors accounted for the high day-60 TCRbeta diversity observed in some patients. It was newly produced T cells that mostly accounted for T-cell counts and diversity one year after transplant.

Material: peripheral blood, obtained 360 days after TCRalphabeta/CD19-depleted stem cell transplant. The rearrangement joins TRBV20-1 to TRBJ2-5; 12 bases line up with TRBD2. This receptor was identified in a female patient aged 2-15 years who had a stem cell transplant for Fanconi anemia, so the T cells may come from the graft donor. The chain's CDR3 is CSATGLAGSQETQYF. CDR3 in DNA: TGCAGTGCTACCGGACTAGCGGGGAGTCAAGAGACCCAGTACTTC.